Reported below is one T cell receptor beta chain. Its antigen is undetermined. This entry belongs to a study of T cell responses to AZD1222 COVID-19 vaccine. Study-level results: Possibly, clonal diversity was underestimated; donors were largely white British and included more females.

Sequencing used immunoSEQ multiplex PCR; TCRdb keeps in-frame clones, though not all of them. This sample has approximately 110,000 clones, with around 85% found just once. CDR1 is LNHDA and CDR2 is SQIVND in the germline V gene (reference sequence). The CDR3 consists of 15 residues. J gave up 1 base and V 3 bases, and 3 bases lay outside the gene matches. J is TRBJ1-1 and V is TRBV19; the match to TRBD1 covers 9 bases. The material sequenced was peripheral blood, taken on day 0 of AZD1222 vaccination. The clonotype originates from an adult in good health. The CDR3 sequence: CASSIPGQGNTEAFF. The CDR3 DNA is TGTGCCAGTAGTATCCCGGGACAGGGGAACACTGAAGCTTTCTTT.